These 29 T cell receptor beta chains share one sample of origin, sequenced in a study of T cell repertoires in cytomegalovirus infection. The antigens for these receptors are not known. TCRdb re-analysed the reads in MiXCR, keeping a single row per CDR3 protein. The data show 340,000 or so distinct CDR3 sequences, about 25% seen once. Material: cultured PBMCs, obtained from culture after CMV antigen stimulation. These receptors all stem from a human donor in good health (CMV status not recorded). Some clones in this sample may be carry-over from other donors' samples.

The chain couples TRBV7-2 to TRBJ2-7; D may match TRBD1 or TRBD2 (6 bases each). The CDR3 spans 15 residues. Trimming shortened V by 5 bases and J by 3 bases, and 17 bases separated the two germline ends. Per the germline V gene, CDR1 is SGHTA and CDR2 is FQGNSA. The CDR3 DNA reads TGTGCCAGCAGCCCAGAATTAGGGGGAGGCTACGAGCAGTACGTC. Translation gives CASSPELGGGYEQYV.

The chain couples TRBV5-4 to TRBJ1-2, with 8 bases lining up with TRBD1. The germline V gene has CDR1 SGHNT and CDR2 YYREEE (reference sequence). Germline trimming cut 3 bases from V and 8 bases from J; bases unmatched to any gene: 15. The CDR3 is 16 residues long. The CDR3 sequence: CASSSPGQAPAAGYTF. DNA for the CDR3: TGTGCCAGCAGCTCGCCGGGACAGGCTCCGGCTGCAGGCTACACCTTC. The full variable domain, in which reference TRBV5-4 and TRBJ1-2 provide the parts outside the CDR3, is ETGVTQSPTHLIKTRGQQVTLRCSSQSGHNTVSWYQQALGQGPQFIFQYYREEENGRGNFPPRFSGLQFPNYSSELNVNALELDDSALYLCASSSPGQAPAAGYTFGSGTRLTVV.

For this clonotype: Since a much larger clone is just one base distant, this may be a read error. Because it lacks the conserved phenylalanine or tryptophan at the end, this CDR3 is likely a read error. The chain carries TRBV7-2 and TRBJ2-2, with 9 bases aligning to TRBD2. The germline CDR1 and CDR2 sequences are SGHTA and FQGNSA. The CDR3 is 17 amino acids. J lost 7 bases, V lost 5 bases, and 14 bases had no gene match. The CDR3 DNA is TGTGCCAGCAGCACATACACGGGACTAGCTGTCGGCGGGGAGCTGTTTCTT. Protein product: CASSTYTGLAVGGELFL.

This clonotype was observed a few times. The J gene is TRBJ2-1, the V gene TRBV29-1, with 7 bases lining up with TRBD2. The germline gives CDR1 SQVTM, CDR2 ANQGSEA. V was clipped by 5 bases and J by 0 bases; unmatched bases: 19. There are 19 residues in the CDR3. CDR3 region: CSVHFGGMEGLSSYNEQFF. The CDR3 DNA reads as TGCAGCGTTCACTTCGGGGGGATGGAAGGTCTAAGCTCCTACAATGAGCAGTTCTTC.

The chain combines TRBV4-3 with TRBJ1-2; D remains unclear. This CDR3 comprises 15 residues. V lost 0 bases, J lost 2 bases, and 10 bases lay in between. Germline V gene sequence: CDR1 LGHNA, CDR2 YSLEER. The CDR3 here is CASSQDLRQNYGYTF. CDR3 coding DNA: TGCGCCAGCAGCCAAGATCTGCGGCAGAACTATGGCTACACCTTC.

This clonotype has a count of ten or more. V is TRBV7-2 and J is TRBJ2-3; unclear D gene. V shed 5 bases and J shed 5 bases, with 8 bases lying between them. The CDR3 length is 12 residues. The germline V gene encodes CDR1 SGHTA and CDR2 FQGNSA. The chain's CDR3 is CASSNFGDTQYF. Here the CDR3 DNA reads TGTGCCAGCAGCAACTTCGGAGATACGCAGTATTTT.

This clonotype was seen a handful of times. This chain joins TRBV6-1 and TRBJ2-7; 7 bases align to TRBD2. The CDR3 loop spans 14 amino acids. Germline CDR1 reads MNHNS; CDR2 reads SASEGT. J was trimmed by 1 base and V by 2 bases; bases with no gene match: 2. The chain's CDR3 is CASSERAGSYEQYF. CDR3 sequence (DNA): TGTGCCAGCAGTGAAAGAGCGGGATCCTACGAGCAGTACTTC.

This clonotype was found a few times. This chain links TRBV10-2 with TRBJ2-1; 7 positions match TRBD2. Germline V gene data show CDR1 as WSHSY and CDR2 as SAAADI. The length of the CDR3 is 15 residues. With V trimmed by 0 bases and J by 7 bases, 6 bases remained unmatched. The chain's CDR3 is CASSESGGPRNEQFF. CDR3 coding DNA: TGCGCCAGCAGTGAGTCGGGAGGGCCGAGGAATGAGCAGTTCTTC.

This rearrangement joins TRBV2 to TRBJ1-2; maybe TRBD1 (5 bases). The germline V gene encodes CDR1 SNHLY and CDR2 FYNNEI. This CDR3 contains 13 residues. V was trimmed by 6 bases and J by 3 bases, leaving 11 bases between them. The CDR3 region has the DNA TGTGCCAGCAGCCAGGGTCGCGACTATGGCTACACCTTC. This translates into CASSQGRDYGYTF.

This clonotype showed up many times. V gene TRBV7-9 combines with J gene TRBJ1-2; TRBD1 aligns across 9 bases. J gave up 2 bases and V 2 bases, and 6 bases lay outside the gene matches. The germline CDR1 and CDR2 sequences are SEHNR and FQNEAQ (reference sequence). The CDR3 extends over 16 amino acids. CDR3 DNA sequence: TGTGCCAGCAGCTTATCGGGGACAGGGCAGAACTATGGCTACACCTTC. Encoded protein: CASSLSGTGQNYGYTF.

Only a few counts were recorded for this clonotype. The rearrangement joins TRBV7-9 to TRBJ2-2; perhaps D is TRBD1 or TRBD2 (6 bases each). CDR1 and CDR2 (germline): SEHNR, FQNEAQ (reference sequence). This CDR3 is built from 17 residues. V was clipped by 5 bases and J by 2 bases, with 18 bases between them. CDR3 protein: CASSPMGGSRNTGELFF. DNA for the CDR3: TGTGCCAGCAGCCCCATGGGGGGCAGTCGAAACACCGGGGAGCTGTTTTTT.

V usage is TRBV11-1 and J usage is TRBJ2-1, with 9 bases matching TRBD1. This CDR3 has 14 residues. From germline, CDR1 is SGHAT and CDR2 FQDESV (reference sequence). V was clipped by 5 bases and J by 9 bases; unmatched bases: 8. CDR3 in DNA: TGTGCCAGCAGCAACGACAGGGGGGTCAGTGAGCAGTTCTTC. This translates into CASSNDRGVSEQFF.

This chain links TRBV19 with TRBJ2-1, with D perhaps TRBD1 (5 bases). Germline assignment: CDR1 LNHDA and CDR2 SQIVND (reference sequence). There are 21 residues in the CDR3. The V gene lost 0 bases and the J gene lost 0 bases, with 24 bases spanning the gap. CDR3: CASSIDRRAGLVSLSYNEQFF. Here the CDR3 DNA reads TGTGCCAGTAGTATAGATCGAAGGGCAGGGTTGGTTAGCCTCTCCTACAATGAGCAGTTCTTC.

V gene TRBV7-9 combines with J gene TRBJ1-2; no clear D gene. The CDR3 runs 14 residues. V was cut by 5 bases and J by 0 bases, with 10 bases left in between. CDR1 is SEHNR, CDR2 FQNEAQ, per germline (reference sequence). The chain's CDR3 is CASSAQMTNYGYTF. Here the CDR3 DNA reads TGTGCCAGCAGCGCACAGATGACTAACTATGGCTACACCTTC.

This clonotype was detected a few times. The V gene is TRBV10-3, the J gene TRBJ2-1; TRBD2 agrees at 10 bases. The CDR3 is 14 amino acids. J was trimmed by 7 bases and V by 8 bases; bases with no gene match: 8. CDR1 is ENHRY and CDR2 is SYGVKD in the germline V gene. CDR3 amino acids: CAIPKTSGQNEQFF. The CDR3 coding sequence is TGTGCCATCCCTAAGACTAGCGGGCAAAATGAGCAGTTCTTC.

The V and J genes are TRBV11-2 and TRBJ2-1; TRBD2 aligns across 8 bases. The germline CDR1 and CDR2 sequences are SGHAT and FQNNGV. V trimming: 5 bases; J trimming: 4 bases; junction bases outside the gene matches: 10. The CDR3 spans 16 residues. The CDR3 is CASSRGGTRAYNEQFF. Here the CDR3 DNA reads TGTGCCAGCAGCAGAGGGGGGACTAGGGCTTACAATGAGCAGTTCTTC.

V and J are TRBV27 and TRBJ2-6, with TRBD1 matching 7 bases. Germline V lookup: CDR1 MNHEY, CDR2 SMNVEV (reference sequence). The V gene end was trimmed by 7 bases and the J gene end by 0 bases; junction bases not matched to a gene: 9. The CDR3 covers 17 residues. The CDR3 loop reads CASTTRSGGSGANVLTF. The CDR3 DNA reads as TGTGCCAGCACAACAAGGTCAGGGGGCTCTGGGGCCAACGTCCTGACTTTC.

Details on this clonotype: No conserved phenylalanine or tryptophan is present at the end of the CDR3, so a read error is the likely explanation. The CDR3 spells CASSGRGASGSQETQYY. The CDR3 DNA reads TGTGCCAGCAGCGGACGGGGGGCTAGCGGGAGCCAAGAGACCCAGTACTAC. This chain joins TRBV11-2 and TRBJ2-5; 10 nucleotides align to TRBD2. Germline CDR1 reads SGHAT; CDR2 reads FQNNGV. V shed 5 bases and J 1 base; nucleotides not matched to a gene: 10. This CDR3 contains 17 residues.

This clonotype appeared many times. This chain joins TRBV6-2 or TRBV6-3 and TRBJ1-6, with D perhaps matching TRBD1 (6 bases). The V end lost 2 bases, the J end lost 4 bases, and 12 bases lay between the germline ends. The germline V gene encodes CDR1 MNHEY and CDR2 SVGEGT. The CDR3 covers 16 residues. This CDR3 reads CASSYGPGQYNSPLHF. Written as DNA, the CDR3 is TGTGCCAGCAGTTACGGCCCGGGACAATATAATTCACCCCTCCACTTT.

The chain employs TRBV24-1 and TRBJ2-2, with TRBD1 matching 7 bases. Germline V lookup: CDR1 KGHDR, CDR2 SFDVKD. The CDR3 is made up of 18 amino acids. Unmatched junction bases numbered 10, after V lost 3 bases and J lost 1 base. The CDR3 loop is CATSDQRRTGLNTGELFF. The CDR3 DNA reads TGTGCCACCAGTGATCAACGAAGGACAGGACTGAACACCGGGGAGCTGTTTTTT.

This clonotype occurred a few times. This sequence joins TRBV28 and TRBJ2-5; D is perhaps TRBD2 (7 bases). V was pared by 11 bases and J by 2 bases, with 15 bases between. Germline V gene sequence: CDR1 MDHEN, CDR2 SYDVKM. CDR3 length: 13 amino acids. Here the CDR3 reads CASIGGGQETQYF. The CDR3 coding sequence is TGTGCCTCCATAGGGGGGGGACAAGAGACCCAGTACTTC.

J is TRBJ2-1 and V is TRBV5-1; 9 bases are shared with TRBD1. Germline lookup yields CDR1 SGHRS and CDR2 YFSETQ. This CDR3 region has 16 residues. Trimming at V came to 4 bases and at J to 3 bases, leaving 8 bases not matched to a gene. As DNA, the CDR3 is TGCGCCAGCAGCCAGAGACTGGGACAGGGCTACAATGAGCAGTTCTTC. It yields the protein CASSQRLGQGYNEQFF. Full variable domain (rest looked up from reference TRBV5-1 and TRBJ2-1): KAGVTQTPRYLIKTRGQQVTLSCSPISGHRSVSWYQQTPGQGLQFLFEYFSETQRNKGNFPGRFSGRQFSNSRSEMNVSTLELGDSALYLCASSQRLGQGYNEQFFGPGTRLTVL.

This clonotype has a handful of counts. The V gene is TRBV28, the J gene TRBJ2-5, with 7 nucleotides matching TRBD2. V trimming: 6 bases; J trimming: 5 bases; junction bases outside the gene matches: 9. Germline CDR1 is MDHEN and CDR2 is SYDVKM. The CDR3 runs 14 residues. The CDR3 DNA is TGTGCCAGCAGGTCGGGCGGGAGCTCGGAGACCCAGTACTTC. This translates into CASRSGGSSETQYF.

V is TRBV12-3 or TRBV12-4 and J is TRBJ1-4; D ambiguous. The CDR3 sequence is 16 residues long. The V gene lost 3 bases and the J gene lost 0 bases, with 11 bases spanning the gap. In nucleotides, the CDR3 is TGTGCCAGCAGTTTTTGGCGAGGAGCAACTAATGAAAAACTGTTTTTT. It specifies CASSFWRGATNEKLFF.

V usage is TRBV7-2 and J usage is TRBJ1-5; D might be TRBD1 (5 bases). This CDR3 has 15 residues. Germline V gene sequence: CDR1 SGHTA, CDR2 FQGNSA. The V and J ends lost 1 base and 6 bases respectively, with 13 bases between them. The CDR3: CASSLGFTGGQPQHF. Written as DNA, the CDR3 is TGTGCCAGCAGCTTAGGATTCACGGGGGGTCAGCCCCAGCATTTT.

This clonotype has more than one count but fewer than ten. The chain couples TRBV29-1 to TRBJ2-3; the match to TRBD2 covers 7 bases. Germline CDR1 SQVTM, CDR2 ANQGSEA. V gave up 3 bases and J gave up 0 bases; unmatched junction bases: 6. CDR3 size: 15 residues. The CDR3 spells CSVDGTIPSTDTQYF. Written as DNA, the CDR3 is TGCAGCGTTGACGGGACTATCCCTAGCACAGATACGCAGTATTTT.

The rearrangement joins TRBV19 to TRBJ2-2; 8 nucleotides match TRBD2. Trimming at V came to 6 bases and at J to 7 bases, leaving 10 bases not matched to a gene. Germline CDR1 reads LNHDA; CDR2 reads SQIVND (reference sequence). This CDR3 has 15 amino acids. The CDR3 region is CASSKSGLASGELFF. In DNA, the CDR3 is TGTGCCAGTAGCAAATCCGGACTAGCTAGCGGGGAGCTGTTTTTT.

V usage is TRBV6-5 and J usage is TRBJ2-7; 11 nucleotides agree with TRBD2. Unmatched junction bases numbered 1, after V lost 0 bases and J lost 3 bases. Per the germline V gene, CDR1 is MNHEY and CDR2 is SVGAGI. CDR3 length equals 15 residues. CDR3 in amino acids: CASSYSTSGNYEQYF. The CDR3 nucleotides read TGTGCCAGCAGTTACTCGACTAGCGGGAACTACGAGCAGTACTTC.

This clonotype turned up a few times. This sequence joins TRBV7-6 and TRBJ2-5; 7 nucleotides match TRBD1. The CDR3 is made up of 15 amino acids. Germline loops: CDR1 SGHVS, CDR2 FNYEAQ. Unmatched junction bases numbered 6, after V lost 3 bases and J lost 2 bases. The CDR3 DNA follows: TGTGCCAGCAGCTTTACGGGGACAGCACAAGAGACCCAGTACTTC. Translating gives CASSFTGTAQETQYF.